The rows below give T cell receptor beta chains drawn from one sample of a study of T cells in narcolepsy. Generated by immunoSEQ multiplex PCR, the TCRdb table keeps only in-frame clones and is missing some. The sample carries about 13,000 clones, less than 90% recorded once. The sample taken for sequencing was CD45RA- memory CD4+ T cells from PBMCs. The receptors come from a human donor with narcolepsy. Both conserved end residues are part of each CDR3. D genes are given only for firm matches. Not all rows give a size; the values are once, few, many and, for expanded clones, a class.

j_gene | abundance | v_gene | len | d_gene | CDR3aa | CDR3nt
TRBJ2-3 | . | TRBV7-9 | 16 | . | CASSLGSGASTDTQYF | TGTGCCAGCAGCCTCGGGTCAGGGGCTAGCACAGATACGCAGTATTTT
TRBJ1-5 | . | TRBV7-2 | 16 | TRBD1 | CASSFEPDRGNQPQHF | TGTGCCAGCAGCTTCGAGCCAGACAGGGGCAATCAGCCCCAGCATTTT
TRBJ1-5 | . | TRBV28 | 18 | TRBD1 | CASSLYGVGGAGNQPQHF | TGTGCCAGCAGTTTATACGGGGTAGGGGGCGCGGGCAATCAGCCCCAGCATTTT
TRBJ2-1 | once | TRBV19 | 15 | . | CASSIRRASYNEQFF | TGTGCCAGTAGTATACGCAGGGCCTCCTACAATGAGCAGTTCTTC
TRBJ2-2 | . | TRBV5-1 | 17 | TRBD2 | CASRRTSGDSNTGELFF | TGCGCCAGCAGGCGGACTAGCGGGGACTCGAACACCGGGGAGCTGTTTTTT
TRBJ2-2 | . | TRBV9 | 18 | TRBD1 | CASSATPGGTGGSGELFF | TGTGCCAGCAGCGCCACCCCGGGGGGGACAGGGGGCTCCGGGGAGCTGTTTTTT
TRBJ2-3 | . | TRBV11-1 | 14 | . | CASSSLRDTDTQYF | TGTGCCAGCAGCTCACTCCGGGACACCGATACGCAGTATTTT
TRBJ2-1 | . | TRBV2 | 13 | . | CASSQERHNEQFF | TGTGCCAGCAGTCAGGAAAGACACAATGAGCAGTTCTTC
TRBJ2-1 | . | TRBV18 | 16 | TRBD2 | CASSLGAGGPSNEQFF | TGTGCCAGCTCACTAGGAGCGGGAGGGCCCAGTAATGAGCAGTTCTTC
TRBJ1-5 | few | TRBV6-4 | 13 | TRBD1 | CASSWDRDQPQHF | TGTGCCAGCAGTTGGGACAGGGATCAGCCCCAGCATTTT
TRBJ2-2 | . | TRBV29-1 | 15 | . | CGIGGGGENTGELFF | TGCGGGATCGGAGGGGGGGGAGAGAACACCGGGGAGCTGTTTTTT
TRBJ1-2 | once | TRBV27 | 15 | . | CASSLSPGQNYGYTF | TGTGCCAGCAGTTTATCCCCGGGACAAAACTATGGCTACACCTTC
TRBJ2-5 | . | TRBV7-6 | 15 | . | CASSFKTGYQETQYF | TGTGCCAGCAGCTTTAAAACCGGGTACCAAGAGACCCAGTACTTC
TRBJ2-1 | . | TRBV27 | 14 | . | CASSLSMGGRGQFF | TGTGCCAGCAGTTTATCGATGGGGGGGCGGGGGCAGTTCTTC
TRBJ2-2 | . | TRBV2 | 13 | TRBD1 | CASSGQGFGELFF | TGTGCCAGCAGTGGACAGGGGTTCGGGGAGCTGTTTTTT
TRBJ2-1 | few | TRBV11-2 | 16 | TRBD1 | CASSLEGQVEYNEQFF | TGTGCCAGCAGCCTAGAGGGACAGGTAGAATACAATGAGCAGTTCTTC
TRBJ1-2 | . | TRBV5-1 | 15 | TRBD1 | CASSLAQGADYGYTF | TGCGCCAGCAGCTTGGCACAGGGGGCAGACTATGGCTACACCTTC
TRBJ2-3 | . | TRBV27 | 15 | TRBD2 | CASSSGLAGIGTQYF | TGTGCCAGCAGTTCGGGACTAGCGGGAATTGGTACGCAGTATTTT
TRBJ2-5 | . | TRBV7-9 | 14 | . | CASSFQRGLETQYF | TGTGCCAGCAGCTTTCAAAGGGGGTTAGAGACCCAGTACTTC
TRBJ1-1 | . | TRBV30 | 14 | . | CAWSVDTWNTEAFF | TGTGCCTGGAGTGTAGACACATGGAACACTGAAGCTTTCTTT
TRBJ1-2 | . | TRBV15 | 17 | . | CATSRGRGPTLGYGYTF | TGTGCCACCAGCAGAGGGCGGGGGCCAACGCTGGGGTATGGCTACACCTTC
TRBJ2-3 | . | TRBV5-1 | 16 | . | CASSLSLQAGTDTQYF | TGCGCCAGCAGCTTGAGTCTGCAGGCTGGCACAGATACGCAGTATTTT
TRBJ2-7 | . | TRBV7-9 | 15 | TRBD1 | CASSSRDRVSYEQYF | TGTGCCAGCAGCTCCCGGGACAGAGTCTCCTACGAGCAGTACTTC
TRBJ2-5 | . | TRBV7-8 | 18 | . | CASSLVPKARGVQETQYF | TGTGCCAGCAGCTTAGTCCCTAAAGCGCGTGGAGTCCAAGAGACCCAGTACTTC
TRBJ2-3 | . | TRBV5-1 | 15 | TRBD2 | CASSSSGRGTDTQYF | TGCGCCAGCAGCTCTAGCGGGAGGGGCACAGATACGCAGTATTTT
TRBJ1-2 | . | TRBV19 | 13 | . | CASTGWNGYGYTF | TGTGCCAGCACAGGGTGGAACGGCTATGGCTACACCTTC
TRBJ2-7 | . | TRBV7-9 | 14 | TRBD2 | CASSPRLAFWEQYF | TGTGCCAGCAGCCCAAGACTAGCGTTTTGGGAGCAGTACTTC
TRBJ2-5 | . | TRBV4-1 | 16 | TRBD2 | CASSQDSGSIGETQYF | TGCGCCAGCAGCCAGGATAGCGGGAGCATTGGAGAGACCCAGTACTTC
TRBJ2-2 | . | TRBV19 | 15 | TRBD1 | CASSPGQPFVGELFF | TGTGCCAGTAGTCCGGGACAGCCGTTTGTCGGGGAGCTGTTTTTT
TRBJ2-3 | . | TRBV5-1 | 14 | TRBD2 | CASRLGTSRDTQYF | TGCGCCAGCAGGCTCGGGACTAGCCGCGATACGCAGTATTTT
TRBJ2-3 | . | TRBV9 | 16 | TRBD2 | CASSAAGSGNPDTQYF | TGTGCCAGCAGCGCAGCTGGTAGCGGGAATCCAGATACGCAGTATTTT
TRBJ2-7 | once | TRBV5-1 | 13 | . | CASSLSPQGRTTF | TGCGCCAGCAGCTTGTCCCCCCAGGGGCGTACCACCTTC
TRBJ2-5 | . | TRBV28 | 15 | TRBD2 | CASSSGLAGEETQYF | TGTGCCAGCAGTTCGGGACTAGCGGGAGAAGAGACCCAGTACTTC
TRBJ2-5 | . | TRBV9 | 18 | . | CASSSSWAGLRGEETQYF | TGTGCCAGCAGCTCCTCGTGGGCGGGGCTGAGAGGGGAGGAGACCCAGTACTTC
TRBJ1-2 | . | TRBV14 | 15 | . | CASSQETGRSLGYTF | TGTGCCAGCAGCCAAGAGACAGGTCGATCATTAGGCTACACCTTC
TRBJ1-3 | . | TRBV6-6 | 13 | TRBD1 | CASRDRDGNTIYF | TGTGCCAGCAGGGACAGGGACGGAAACACCATATATTTT
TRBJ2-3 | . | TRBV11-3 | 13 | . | CASSSSVSDTQYF | TGTGCCAGCAGCTCTAGCGTTTCAGATACGCAGTATTTT
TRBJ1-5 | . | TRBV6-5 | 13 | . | CASRDNSNQPQHF | TGTGCCAGCAGGGACAATAGCAATCAGCCCCAGCATTTT
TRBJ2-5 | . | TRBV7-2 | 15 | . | CASSLWRGAEETQYF | TGTGCCAGCAGCTTGTGGAGGGGAGCTGAAGAGACCCAGTACTTC
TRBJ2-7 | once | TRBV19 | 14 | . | CASSIRDGSYEQYF | TGTGCCAGTAGTATCCGGGACGGGAGTTACGAGCAGTACTTC
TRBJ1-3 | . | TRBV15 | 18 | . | CATSRDRPGRGGGNTIYF | TGTGCCACCAGCAGAGATCGACCCGGACGGGGTGGTGGAAACACCATATATTTT
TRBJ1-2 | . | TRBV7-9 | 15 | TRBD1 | CASSLVGTGGRGYTF | TGTGCCAGCAGCTTAGTCGGGACAGGGGGCCGTGGCTACACCTTC
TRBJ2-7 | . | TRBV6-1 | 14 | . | CATFIFEPFYEQYF | TGTGCCACCTTTATCTTCGAGCCCTTTTACGAGCAGTACTTC
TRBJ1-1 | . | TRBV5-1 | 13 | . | CASSLLGAGEAFF | TGCGCCAGCAGCTTGCTGGGGGCTGGGGAAGCTTTCTTT
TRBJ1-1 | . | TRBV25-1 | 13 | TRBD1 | CASGQGKGTEAFF | TGTGCCAGCGGACAGGGAAAGGGCACTGAAGCTTTCTTT